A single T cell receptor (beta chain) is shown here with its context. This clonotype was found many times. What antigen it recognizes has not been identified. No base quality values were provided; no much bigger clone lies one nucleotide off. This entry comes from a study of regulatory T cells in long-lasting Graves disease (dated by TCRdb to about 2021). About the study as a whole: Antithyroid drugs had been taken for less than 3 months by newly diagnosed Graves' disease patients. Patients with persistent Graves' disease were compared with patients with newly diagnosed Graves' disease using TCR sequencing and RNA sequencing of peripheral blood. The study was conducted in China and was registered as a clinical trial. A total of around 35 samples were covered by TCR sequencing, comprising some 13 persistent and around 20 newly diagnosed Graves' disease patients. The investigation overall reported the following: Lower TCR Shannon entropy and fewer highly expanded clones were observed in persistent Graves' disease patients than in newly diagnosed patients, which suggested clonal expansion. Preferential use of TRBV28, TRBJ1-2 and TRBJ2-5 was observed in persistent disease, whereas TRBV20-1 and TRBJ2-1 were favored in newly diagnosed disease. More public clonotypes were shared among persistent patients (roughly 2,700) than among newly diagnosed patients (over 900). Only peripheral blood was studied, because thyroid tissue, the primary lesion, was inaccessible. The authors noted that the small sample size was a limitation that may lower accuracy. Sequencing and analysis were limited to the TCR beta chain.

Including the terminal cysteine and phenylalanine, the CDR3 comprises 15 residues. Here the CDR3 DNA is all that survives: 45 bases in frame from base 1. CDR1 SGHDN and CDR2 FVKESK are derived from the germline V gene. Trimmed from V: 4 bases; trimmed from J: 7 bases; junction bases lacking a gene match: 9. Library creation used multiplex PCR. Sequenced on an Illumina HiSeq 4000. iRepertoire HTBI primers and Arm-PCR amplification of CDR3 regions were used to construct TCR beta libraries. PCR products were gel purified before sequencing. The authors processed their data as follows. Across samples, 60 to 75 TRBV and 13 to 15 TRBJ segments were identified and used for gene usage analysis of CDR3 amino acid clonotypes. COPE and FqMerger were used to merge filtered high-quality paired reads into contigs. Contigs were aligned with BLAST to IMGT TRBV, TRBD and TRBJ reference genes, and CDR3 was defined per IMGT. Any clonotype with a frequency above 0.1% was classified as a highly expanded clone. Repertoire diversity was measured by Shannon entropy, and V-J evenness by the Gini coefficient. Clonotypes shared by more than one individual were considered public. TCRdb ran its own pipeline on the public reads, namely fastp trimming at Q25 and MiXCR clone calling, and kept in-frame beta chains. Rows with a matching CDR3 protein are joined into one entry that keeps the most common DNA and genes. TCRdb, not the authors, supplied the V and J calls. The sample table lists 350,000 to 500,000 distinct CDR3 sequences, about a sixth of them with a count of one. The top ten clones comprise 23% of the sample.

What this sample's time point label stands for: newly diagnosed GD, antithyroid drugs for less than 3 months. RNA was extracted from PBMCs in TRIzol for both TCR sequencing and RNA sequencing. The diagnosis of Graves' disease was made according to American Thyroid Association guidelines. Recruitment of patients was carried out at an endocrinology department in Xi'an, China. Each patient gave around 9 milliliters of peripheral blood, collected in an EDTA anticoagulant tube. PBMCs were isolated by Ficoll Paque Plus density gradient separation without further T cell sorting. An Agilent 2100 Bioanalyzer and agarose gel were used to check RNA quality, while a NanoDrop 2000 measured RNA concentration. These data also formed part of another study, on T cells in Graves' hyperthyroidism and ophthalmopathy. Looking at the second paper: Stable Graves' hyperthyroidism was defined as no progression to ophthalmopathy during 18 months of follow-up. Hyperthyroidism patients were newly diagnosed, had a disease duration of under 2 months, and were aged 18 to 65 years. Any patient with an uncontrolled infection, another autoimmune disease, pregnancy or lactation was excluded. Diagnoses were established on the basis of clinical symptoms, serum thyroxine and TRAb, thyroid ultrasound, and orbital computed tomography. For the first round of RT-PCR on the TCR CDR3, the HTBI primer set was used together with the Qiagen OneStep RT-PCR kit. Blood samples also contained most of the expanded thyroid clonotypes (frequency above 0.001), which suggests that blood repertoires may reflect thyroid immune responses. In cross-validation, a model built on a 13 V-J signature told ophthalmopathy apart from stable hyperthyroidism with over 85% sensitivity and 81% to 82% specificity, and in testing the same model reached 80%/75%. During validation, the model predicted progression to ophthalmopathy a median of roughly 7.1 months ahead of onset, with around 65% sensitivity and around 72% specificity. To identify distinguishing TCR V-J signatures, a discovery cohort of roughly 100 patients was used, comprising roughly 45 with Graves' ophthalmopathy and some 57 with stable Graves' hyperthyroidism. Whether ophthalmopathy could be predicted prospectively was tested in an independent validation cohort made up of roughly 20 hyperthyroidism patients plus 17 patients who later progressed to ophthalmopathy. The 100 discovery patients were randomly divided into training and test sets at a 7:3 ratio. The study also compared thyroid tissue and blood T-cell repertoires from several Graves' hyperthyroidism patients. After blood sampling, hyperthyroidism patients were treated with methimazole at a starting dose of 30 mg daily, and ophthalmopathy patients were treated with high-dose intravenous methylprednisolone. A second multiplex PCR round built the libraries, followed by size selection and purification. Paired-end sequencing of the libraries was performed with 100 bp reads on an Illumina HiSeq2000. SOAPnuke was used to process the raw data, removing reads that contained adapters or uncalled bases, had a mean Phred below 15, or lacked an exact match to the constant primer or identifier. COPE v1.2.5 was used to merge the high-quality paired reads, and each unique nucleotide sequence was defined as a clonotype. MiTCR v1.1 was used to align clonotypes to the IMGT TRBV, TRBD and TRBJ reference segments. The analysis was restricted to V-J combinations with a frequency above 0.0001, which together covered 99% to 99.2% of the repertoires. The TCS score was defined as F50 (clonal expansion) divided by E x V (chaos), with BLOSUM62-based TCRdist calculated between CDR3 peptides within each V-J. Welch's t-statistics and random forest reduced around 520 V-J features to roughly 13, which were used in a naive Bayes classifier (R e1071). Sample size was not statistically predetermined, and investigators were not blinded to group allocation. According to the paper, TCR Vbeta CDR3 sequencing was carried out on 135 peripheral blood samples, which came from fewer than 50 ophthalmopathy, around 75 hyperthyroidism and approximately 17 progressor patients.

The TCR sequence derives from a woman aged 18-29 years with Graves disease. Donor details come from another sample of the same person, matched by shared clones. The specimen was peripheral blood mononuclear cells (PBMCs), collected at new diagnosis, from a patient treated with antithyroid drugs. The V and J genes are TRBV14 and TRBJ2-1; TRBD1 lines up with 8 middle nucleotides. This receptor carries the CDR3 CASSRNRGERNEQFF. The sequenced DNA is TGTGCCAGCAGCCGAAACAGGGGGGAGAGGAATGAGCAGTTCTTC.